One sample yielded the 29 T cell receptor beta chains listed below, sequenced in a study of T-cell memory formation after mild COVID-19. TCRdb re-analysed the 5' RACE reads in MiXCR, keeping a single row per CDR3 protein. The sample contains roughly 450,000 distinct CDR3 sequences, about a sixth of which appear only once. Sequenced material: PBMCs or a T cell subset sorted from them (not recorded which). The receptors stem from a man younger than 35 who had mild COVID-19 (a few samples of this study predate the infection). Cell type and time point are not known.

This clonotype was observed a handful of times. The V call is TRBV7-9, the J call TRBJ1-1; D ambiguous. Germline assignment: CDR1 SEHNR and CDR2 FQNEAQ (reference sequence). Between the trimmed V and J ends, which lost 6 bases and 1 base, there was a span of 6 bases. This CDR3 region has 12 residues. The CDR3 DNA reads as TGTGCCAGCAGGAACACGAACACTGAAGCTTTCTTT. As protein: CASRNTNTEAFF. Filled out from reference TRBV7-9 and TRBJ1-1, the complete variable domain reads DTGVSQNPRHKITKRGQNVTFRCDPISEHNRLYWYRQTLGQGPEFLTYFQNEAQLEKSRLLSDRFSAERPKGSFSTLEIQRTEQGDSAMYLCASRNTNTEAFFGQGTRLTVV.

The sample holds a few counts of this clonotype. The chain recombines TRBV20-1 with TRBJ2-1; D might be TRBD2 (6 bases). The CDR3 extends over 13 amino acids. Germline V CDR1 and CDR2: DFQATT, SNEGSKA (reference sequence). Trimming took off 5 bases at V and 9 bases at J, with 17 bases between the two ends. The CDR3 here is CSACKDGGGEQFF. Here the CDR3 DNA reads TGCAGTGCTTGCAAGGACGGGGGTGGTGAGCAGTTCTTC.

This clonotype was counted a few times. CDR3 nucleotide sequence: TGCGCCAGCAGCCAAGACAGCCTAGCGGGTCCAAGTGATACGCAGTATTTT. As protein: CASSQDSLAGPSDTQYF. The rearrangement joins TRBV4-3 to TRBJ2-3, with TRBD2 matching 8 bases. The CDR3 consists of 17 residues. J gave up 6 bases and V 0 bases, and 11 bases lay outside the gene matches. CDR1 is LGHNA, CDR2 YSLEER, per germline.

This chain links TRBV9 with TRBJ2-5; unclear D gene. V was clipped by 7 bases and J by 4 bases, with 14 bases between them. CDR1 and CDR2 (germline): SGDLS, YYNGEE. The CDR3 is 13 residues long. The CDR3 DNA sequence: TGTGCCAGCGCAGGTGGCGTCCTAGAGACCCAGTACTTC. Amino acid sequence: CASAGGVLETQYF.

The chain links TRBV20-1 to TRBJ1-3, with TRBD1 as a possible D gene (5 bases). This CDR3 is built from 12 residues. Between the trimmed V and J ends, which lost 2 bases and 7 bases, there was a span of 9 bases. The germline gives CDR1 DFQATT, CDR2 SNEGSKA (reference sequence). For the CDR3, the DNA is TGCAGTGCTAGAAATCAGGGCAACACCATATATTTT. Translation gives CSARNQGNTIYF.

The chain has TRBV7-8 and TRBJ1-5; tentative D call: TRBD1 (6 bases). Deletions cut 5 bases from V and 4 bases from J, with 15 bases between. The CDR3 runs to 15 residues. CDR1 is SGHVS, CDR2 FQNEAQ, per germline. Here the CDR3 reads CASSRLGRGNQPQHF. The CDR3 DNA is TGTGCCAGCAGCCGCCTGGGCAGGGGTAATCAGCCCCAGCATTTT.

This clonotype has more than one count but fewer than ten. The V gene is TRBV7-9, the J gene TRBJ2-4; TRBD2 matches 7 bases. Per germline, CDR1 SEHNR and CDR2 FQNEAQ (reference sequence). J gave up 6 bases and V 5 bases, and 7 bases lay outside the gene matches. The CDR3 runs 14 residues. The CDR3 nucleotides are TGTGCCAGCAGCACCGGGGGGAGGAGAAACATTCAGTACTTC. It codes for CASSTGGRRNIQYF.

The V gene is TRBV7-9, the J gene TRBJ2-5; tentatively, D is TRBD2 (5 bases). Trimming took 0 bases from V and 7 from J, leaving 12 bases between them. CDR3 length: 14 amino acids. Germline lookup yields CDR1 SEHNR and CDR2 FQNEAQ (reference sequence). CDR3 sequence: CASSLAPRAGTQYF. CDR3 in DNA: TGTGCCAGCAGCTTAGCGCCACGGGCGGGGACCCAGTACTTC.

A few counts support this clonotype. V gene TRBV7-9 combines with J gene TRBJ2-7; D gene ambiguous. Trimming took 8 bases from V and 2 from J, leaving 10 bases between them. The germline V gene has CDR1 SEHNR and CDR2 FQNEAQ (reference sequence). The CDR3 is made up of 12 amino acids. The CDR3 nucleotides read TGTGCCAGCGGCACGGGCGCCTACGAGCAGTACTTC. Protein sequence: CASGTGAYEQYF.

This clonotype was seen a handful of times. The chain has TRBV29-1 and TRBJ1-2, with 7 bases fitting TRBD1. CDR1 and CDR2 (germline): SQVTM, ANQGSEA. Trimming removed 7 bases from V and 6 bases from J; junction bases left unmatched: 11. This CDR3 has 13 residues. Here the CDR3 reads CSAVSGTDNGYTF. The CDR3 DNA is TGCAGCGCCGTCTCCGGGACAGACAATGGCTACACCTTC.

V and J are TRBV11-2 and TRBJ2-7; no firm D call. V shed 1 base and J shed 4 bases, with 5 bases lying between them. CDR1 and CDR2 from the germline V gene are SGHAT and FQNNGV. The CDR3 runs to 12 residues. The CDR3 protein is CASSLGRYEQYV. CDR3 in DNA: TGTGCCAGCAGCTTAGGCAGATACGAGCAGTACGTC.

The V gene is TRBV28, the J gene TRBJ2-3; tentative D call: TRBD2 (6 bases). Germline V gene data show CDR1 as MDHEN and CDR2 as SYDVKM. The CDR3 spans 13 residues. Trimming took off 3 bases at V and 4 bases at J, with 8 bases between the two ends. CDR3 nucleotides: TGTGCCAGCAGTTTGGTAGCGGCAGATACGCAGTATTTT. This gives the protein CASSLVAADTQYF.

This clonotype has more than one count but fewer than ten. The chain employs TRBV4-1 and TRBJ2-7; 7 positions agree with TRBD1. The CDR3 covers 14 residues. Germline CDR1 MGHRA, CDR2 YSYEKL. With V trimmed by 5 bases and J by 6 bases, 10 bases remained unmatched. This CDR3 is CASSSTGNEGEQYF. The CDR3 coding sequence is TGCGCCAGCAGCTCGACAGGGAACGAGGGCGAGCAGTACTTC.

The CDR3 loop reads CSATGRNTGELFF. The CDR3 coding sequence is TGCAGTGCTACAGGGCGGAACACCGGGGAGCTGTTTTTT. The chain links TRBV20-1 to TRBJ2-2; maybe TRBD1 (5 bases). CDR1 and CDR2 (germline): DFQATT, SNEGSKA (reference sequence). Trimming took 4 bases from V and 1 from J, leaving 7 bases between them. The CDR3 runs to 13 residues.

This clonotype showed up many times. At one of its ends the junction is not consistent with the germline gene, which may arise from a read error. The chain joins TRBV2 to TRBJ2-3, with D tentatively TRBD1 or TRBD2 (6 bases each). Germline loops: CDR1 SNHLY, CDR2 FYNNEI. CDR3 size: 12 residues. The CDR3 loop is CASSEAGGGPTF. The CDR3 DNA reads as TGTGCCAGCAGTGAAGCTGGAGGGGGTCCCACCTTT.

This chain uses TRBV11-2 with TRBJ1-1, with 7 bases lining up with TRBD1. The CDR3 covers 12 residues. Germline CDR1 is SGHAT and CDR2 is FQNNGV. V shed 4 bases, J shed 14 bases, and the junction held 10 bases outside the gene matches. In DNA form, the CDR3 reads TGTGCCAGCAGCTCGATTGGACAGGTAGTCTTCTTT. Its protein is CASSSIGQVVFF.

The chain combines TRBV7-3 with TRBJ2-2; D is possibly TRBD2 (5 bases). Deletions cut 2 bases from V and 4 bases from J, with 8 bases between. The CDR3 totals 14 residues. Germline V gene data show CDR1 as SGHTA and CDR2 as FQGTGA. The CDR3 here is CASSLDGGTGELFF. CDR3 sequence (DNA): TGTGCCAGCAGCTTAGATGGAGGCACCGGGGAGCTGTTTTTT.

The rearrangement links TRBV6-1 to TRBJ2-1; 10 bases line up with TRBD2. The length of the CDR3 is 20 residues. The germline CDR1 and CDR2 sequences are MNHNS and SASEGT. After removal of 2 bases from V and 7 bases from J, the junction contained 20 bases not matched to a gene. CDR3 loop: CASSEKKPGILAGNWNEQFF. The CDR3 DNA reads as TGTGCCAGCAGTGAAAAAAAACCCGGGATACTAGCGGGGAATTGGAATGAGCAGTTCTTC.

This clonotype was recorded many times. This rearrangement joins TRBV5-1 to TRBJ2-3, with D unclear. V lost 0 bases, J lost 4 bases, and 15 bases lay in between. The V gene's germline CDR1 is SGHRS and CDR2 YFSETQ. The CDR3 runs 16 residues. DNA of the CDR3: TGCGCCAGCAGCTTGGTTGGATTGGGGTCCGCAGATACGCAGTATTTT. Translation gives CASSLVGLGSADTQYF.

CDR3 nucleotides: TGTGCCAGCAGCTCGGTGGGATTAGCGTGGAACGTTCAAGAGACCCAGTACTTC. This codes for CASSSVGLAWNVQETQYF. V gene TRBV11-2 combines with J gene TRBJ2-5; D perhaps matches TRBD2 (5 bases). Germline CDR1 SGHAT, CDR2 FQNNGV. The CDR3 consists of 18 residues. Trimming cost V 4 bases and J 2 bases, with 23 bases left between them.

V gene TRBV2 combines with J gene TRBJ2-3, with TRBD1 matching 11 bases. Germline lookup yields CDR1 SNHLY and CDR2 FYNNEI. Trimming cost V 7 bases and J 4 bases; bases outside gene matches: 7. This CDR3 is 15 amino acids long. This chain's CDR3 is CASKRGTGGADTQYF. CDR3 nucleotides: TGTGCCAGCAAGCGGGGGACAGGGGGTGCAGATACGCAGTATTTT. The full variable domain, its missing parts supplied by reference TRBV2 and TRBJ2-3, is EPEVTQTPSHQVTQMGQEVILRCVPISNHLYFYWYRQILGQKVEFLVSFYNNEISEKSEIFDDQFSVERPDGSNFTLKIRSTKLEDSAMYFCASKRGTGGADTQYFGPGTRLTVL.

The V call is TRBV6-2 or TRBV6-3, the J call TRBJ2-7; 8 nucleotides align to TRBD1. The junction had 8 bases not matched to a gene; V was cut back by 5 bases and J by 2 bases. This CDR3 comprises 15 residues. CDR1 and CDR2 (germline): MNHEY, SVGEGT. CDR3 sequence reads: CASSPRTGTPYEQYV. CDR3 nucleotide sequence: TGTGCCAGCAGTCCCCGGACAGGGACTCCCTACGAGCAGTACGTC.

The chain recombines TRBV28 with TRBJ1-5; the D is unclear. V lost 3 bases, J lost 7 bases, and 13 bases lay in between. CDR1 is MDHEN, CDR2 SYDVKM, per germline. The CDR3 contains 14 residues. The CDR3 reads CASSFRRFNQPQHF. The CDR3 DNA is TGTGCCAGCAGTTTTCGACGCTTCAACCAGCCCCAGCATTTT.

The chain's CDR3 is CASSPNWGMELFF. For the CDR3, the DNA is TGTGCCAGCAGCCCGAATTGGGGTATGGAGCTGTTTTTT. The chain carries TRBV9 and TRBJ2-2; D ambiguous. V dropped 4 bases and J dropped 10 bases, with 14 bases sitting between them. The germline gives CDR1 SGDLS, CDR2 YYNGEE. This CDR3 spans 13 amino acids.

A remark on this clonotype: The junction departs from germline at one end; a sequencing error may be responsible. The chain employs TRBV3-1 and TRBJ2-5, with D hard to call. This CDR3 has 13 residues. The germline V gene encodes CDR1 LGHDT and CDR2 YNNKEL (reference sequence). The CDR3 is CASRQELGETQYF. CDR3 nucleotides: TGTGCCAGCAGACAAGAACTCGGCGAGACCCAGTACTTC.

This clonotype has just a few counts. The gene calls are TRBV20-1 and TRBJ2-7; D is unresolved. Germline values: CDR1 DFQATT, CDR2 SNEGSKA (reference sequence). The V gene lost 2 bases and the J gene lost 2 bases, with 10 bases spanning the gap. This CDR3 is built from 13 residues. The CDR3 here is CSARTGNTYEQYV. The CDR3 coding sequence is TGCAGTGCTAGAACTGGGAATACCTACGAGCAGTACGTC.

This chain links TRBV20-1 with TRBJ2-4; TRBD2 is a possible D gene (6 bases). The germline CDR1 and CDR2 sequences are DFQATT and SNEGSKA (reference sequence). The CDR3 extends over 14 amino acids. Trimming pared 3 bases from V and 3 bases from J, leaving 12 bases between. This CDR3 is CSAREGPSKNIQYF. The CDR3 DNA reads as TGCAGTGCTAGGGAGGGCCCCAGCAAAAACATTCAGTACTTC.

The genes are TRBV24-1 and TRBJ2-1; 10 positions agree with TRBD1. Germline assignment: CDR1 KGHDR and CDR2 SFDVKD. J was trimmed by 6 bases and V by 3 bases; bases with no gene match: 7. There are 16 residues in the CDR3. The CDR3 loop is CATSDPGTGVLNEQFF. CDR3 bases: TGTGCCACCAGTGATCCCGGGACAGGGGTTCTCAATGAGCAGTTCTTC.

This clonotype was recorded at least ten times. The V and J genes are TRBV7-3 and TRBJ2-5; 8 bases agree with TRBD1. CDR3 length: 13 amino acids. CDR1 SGHTA and CDR2 FQGTGA come from the germline V gene. After removal of 5 bases from V and 7 bases from J, the junction contained 6 bases not matched to a gene. The CDR3 DNA follows: TGTGCCAGCAGCCCTGGACAGGGTGGGACCCAGTACTTC. Amino acid sequence: CASSPGQGGTQYF. Variable domain in full (rest from reference TRBV7-3 and TRBJ2-5): GAGVSQTPSNKVTEKGKYVELRCDPISGHTALYWYRQSLGQGPEFLIYFQGTGAADDSGLPNDRFFAVRPEGSVSTLKIQRTERGDSAVYLCASSPGQGGTQYFGPGTRLLVL.